The sequence of this T cell receptor beta chain was determined in a study of neurological immune-mediated disorders. Regarding the study as a whole: Expansion of TCR clones was greatest in HTLV-1-associated myelopathy and smallest in multiple sclerosis, where it fell below that of healthy controls.

The cDNA was synthesized by 5'RACE incorporating 10-nucleotide random UMIs. Each CDR3 protein gets one entry after TCRdb re-called the 5' RACE reads with MiXCR. This sample carries about 71,000 distinct CDR3 sequences, roughly an eighth of them seen once, and the ten largest clones take 4.5% to 5.5%. Comment on this clonotype: Its antigen is as yet unknown.

Time point specified: longitudinal time-point 1 (baseline). CDR1 is SGHTA, CDR2 FQGTGA, per germline. The CDR3 spans 14 residues. V trimming: 5 bases; J trimming: 2 bases; junction bases outside the gene matches: 4. This clonotype was obtained from a female donor with HTLV-1-associated myelopathy (HAM/TSP). The rearrangement links TRBV7-3 to TRBJ2-7, with TRBD1 matching over 9 bases. Sequencing was done on a sample of PBMCs. CDR3 loop: CASSRGQGPYEQYF. The CDR3, as DNA: TGTGCCAGCAGCCGGGGACAGGGCCCCTACGAGCAGTACTTC.